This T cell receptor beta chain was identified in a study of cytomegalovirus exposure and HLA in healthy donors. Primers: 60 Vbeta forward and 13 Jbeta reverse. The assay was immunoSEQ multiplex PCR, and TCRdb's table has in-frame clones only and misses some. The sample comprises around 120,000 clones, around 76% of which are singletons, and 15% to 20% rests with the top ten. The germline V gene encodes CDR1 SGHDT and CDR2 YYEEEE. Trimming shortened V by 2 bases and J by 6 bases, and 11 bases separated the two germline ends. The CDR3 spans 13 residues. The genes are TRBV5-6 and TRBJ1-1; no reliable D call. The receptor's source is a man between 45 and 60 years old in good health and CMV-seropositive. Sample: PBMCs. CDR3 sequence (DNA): TGTGCCAGCAGCTTTTCGGTGGTCGCTGAAGCTTTCTTT. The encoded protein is CASSFSVVAEAFF.